Described below is a single TCR beta chain sequence and its context. As yet, its antigen is unknown. The germline gives CDR1 LNHDA, CDR2 SQIVND (reference sequence). The CDR3 length is 14 residues. The V gene end was trimmed by 5 bases and the J gene end by 2 bases; junction bases not matched to a gene: 3. There were TCR beta CDR3 regions amplified from RNA transcripts. The HTBI set primed first-round TCR CDR3 RT-PCR. In TCRdb, the multiplex PCR reads were re-called with MiXCR into one record per CDR3 protein. Here the sample spans 600,000 to 700,000 distinct CDR3 sequences, about 14% being singletons. At least 3 on the Clinical Activity Score was recorded for ophthalmopathy patients, who also had NOSPECS grade at least 4 and duration under 3 months. Fresh peripheral blood, around 10 ml, yielded the PBMCs. This sample was taken from a study of T cells in Graves' hyperthyroidism and ophthalmopathy. The study, taken as a whole, reports: Blood also showed most of the thyroid clonotypes that were expanded above 0.001.

This TCR derives from a woman aged 40 to 50 with Graves' ophthalmopathy. The sample comprised blood. The chain links TRBV19 to TRBJ1-5, with TRBD1 identical over 7 bases. CDR3 sequence (DNA): TGTGCCAGTAGTTGGGACAGCGGCAATCAGCCCCAGCATTTT. It codes for CASSWDSGNQPQHF.